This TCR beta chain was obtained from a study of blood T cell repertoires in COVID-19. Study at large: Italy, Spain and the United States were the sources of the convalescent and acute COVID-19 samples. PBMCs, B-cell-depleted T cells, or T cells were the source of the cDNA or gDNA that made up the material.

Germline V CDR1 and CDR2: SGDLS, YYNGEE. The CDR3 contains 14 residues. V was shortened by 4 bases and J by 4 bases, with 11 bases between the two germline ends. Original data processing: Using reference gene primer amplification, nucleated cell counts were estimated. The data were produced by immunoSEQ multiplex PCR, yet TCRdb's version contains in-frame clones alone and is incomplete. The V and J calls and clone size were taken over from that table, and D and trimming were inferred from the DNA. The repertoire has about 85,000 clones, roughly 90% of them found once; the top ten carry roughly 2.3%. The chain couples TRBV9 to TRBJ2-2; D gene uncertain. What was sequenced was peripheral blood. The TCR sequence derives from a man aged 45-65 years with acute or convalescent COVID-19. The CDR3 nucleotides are TGTGCCAGCAGCCGAACAGTCCCCACCGGGGAGCTGTTTTTT. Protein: CASSRTVPTGELFF.